A selection of T cell receptor beta chains follows, all from one sample in a study of cytomegalovirus exposure and HLA in healthy donors. Repertoires were generated with immunoSEQ multiplex PCR, while TCRdb's copy carries only in-frame clones and drops some. The table shows under 200,000 clones, with around 75% occurring only once. Sequences were obtained from PBMCs. The receptors come from a woman aged 40 to 50 in good health and CMV-seropositive. CDR3s include the opening cysteine and the closing phenylalanine or tryptophan. D genes are given only for firm matches. Size values are once, few and many counts, or a class for expanded clones, and some rows have none.

CASSPGTSGYNEQFF TGTGCCAGCAGTCCCGGGACTAGCGGGTACAATGAGCAGTTCTTC . TRBD2 TRBJ2-1 TRBV28
CASSDSRHQPQHF TGTGCCAGTAGTGACAGCCGTCATCAGCCCCAGCATTTT . . TRBJ1-5 TRBV19
CATTAWVAGANVLTF TGTGCCACAACGGCGTGGGTAGCCGGGGCCAACGTCCTGACTTTC . . TRBJ2-6 TRBV6-5
CASSPTQTAQPQHF TGTGCCAGTAGTCCCACACAGACAGCCCAGCCCCAGCATTTT . . TRBJ1-5 TRBV19
CASSLVEGTEAFF TGTGCCAGCAGTTTAGTGGAGGGCACTGAAGCTTTCTTT . . TRBJ1-1 TRBV27
CASSPSFSYNEQFF TGTGCCAGCAGCCCCTCGTTCTCCTACAATGAGCAGTTCTTC . . TRBJ2-1 TRBV9
CASSLQDSMNTEAFF TGTGCCAGCAGCCTGCAGGACAGCATGAACACTGAAGCTTTCTTT few . TRBJ1-1 TRBV4-2
CASSVFRGNTDTQYF TGTGCCAGCAGTGTTTTCCGGGGGAACACAGATACGCAGTATTTT . . TRBJ2-3 TRBV2
CSSSSTVSMVYEQYF TGTTCCAGCAGCTCGACAGTGTCGATGGTCTACGAGCAGTACTTC . . TRBJ2-7 TRBV7-9
CASSGRVAGGNLNEQFF TGCGCCAGCAGCGGGAGAGTAGCGGGAGGGAATTTAAATGAGCAGTTCTTC . TRBD2 TRBJ2-1 TRBV5-1
CASGDISGANVLTF TGTGCCAGCGGGGACATCTCTGGGGCCAACGTCCTGACTTTC . . TRBJ2-6 TRBV28
CASSYRLAGGPGTDTQYF TGTGCCAGCAGCTACCGACTAGCGGGAGGGCCGGGCACAGATACGCAGTATTTT once TRBD2 TRBJ2-3 TRBV5-5
CASSLAETYGYTF TGTGCCAGCAGCTTGGCGGAGACGTACGGCTACACCTTC . . TRBJ1-2 TRBV5-5
CASSTGTSGRSGELFF TGCGCCAGCAGTACTGGGACTAGCGGGAGAAGCGGGGAGCTGTTTTTT . TRBD2 TRBJ2-2 TRBV10-1
CASSPLIAGSGQYEQYF TGTGCCAGCAGCCCTCTCATAGCGGGATCCGGGCAATACGAGCAGTACTTC . TRBD2 TRBJ2-7 TRBV9
CASSARQGEFGYTF TGTGCCAGCAGCGCCAGACAGGGGGAGTTTGGCTACACCTTC . TRBD1 TRBJ1-2 TRBV7-8
CASSPSGRISYEQYF TGTGCCAGCAGCCCGAGCGGGAGGATCTCCTACGAGCAGTACTTC . TRBD2 TRBJ2-7 TRBV5-5
CASSFRGNNEQFF TGTGCCAGCAGTTTTCGCGGAAACAATGAGCAGTTCTTC . . TRBJ2-1 TRBV28
CASSLEGAAGQYF TGCGCCAGCAGCTTGGAGGGGGCCGCGGGGCAGTACTTC . TRBD1 TRBJ2-7 TRBV5-1
CASSFLQVTEAFF TGTGCCAGCAGCTTTCTGCAGGTCACTGAAGCTTTCTTT . . TRBJ1-1 TRBV7-9
CAWGLGETQYF TGTGCCTGGGGGCTTGGGGAGACCCAGTACTTC . . TRBJ2-5 TRBV30
CASSVVGRGSYNEQFF TGTGCCAGCAGCGTAGTGGGTAGAGGCTCCTACAATGAGCAGTTCTTC . . TRBJ2-1 TRBV9
CASSQDGIWTGNLYNSPLHF TGTGCCAGCAGCCAAGATGGGATATGGACAGGGAATCTCTATAATTCACCCCTCCACTTT . TRBD1 TRBJ1-6 TRBV4-2
CASSLGLRDYGYTF TGCGCCAGCAGCTTGGGGCTTCGGGACTATGGCTACACCTTC once . TRBJ1-2 TRBV5-1
CASSFQGASYEQYF TGTGCCAGCAGCTTTCAGGGGGCCTCCTACGAGCAGTACTTC . TRBD1 TRBJ2-7 TRBV5-4
CASIGGTVNTEAFF TGTGCCAGCATTGGCGGGACGGTGAACACTGAAGCTTTCTTT few . TRBJ1-1 TRBV25-1
CASSLRESSGANVLTF TGTGCCAGTAGTTTGAGGGAAAGCTCTGGGGCCAACGTCCTGACTTTC . . TRBJ2-6 TRBV19
CASSPFVRAGELFF TGTGCCAGCAGCCCGTTCGTTCGGGCCGGGGAGCTGTTTTTT . . TRBJ2-2 TRBV11-2
CASSLTRDRVTDTQYF TGTGCCAGTAGTCTAACCCGGGACAGAGTCACAGATACGCAGTATTTT . TRBD1 TRBJ2-3 TRBV19
CASSFASYSTDTQYF TGTGCCAGCAGCTTCGCTAGCTACTCCACAGATACGCAGTATTTT few . TRBJ2-3 TRBV7-2
CASSLVVTDTEAFF TGTGCCAGCAGCTTAGTAGTAACTGACACTGAAGCTTTCTTT . . TRBJ1-1 TRBV7-2
CASSARQGDTEAFF TGTGCCAGCAGCGCGAGACAGGGTGACACTGAAGCTTTCTTT . TRBD1 TRBJ1-1 TRBV9
CASSVVGRADTGELFF TGTGCCAGTAGTGTTGTAGGGCGGGCCGACACCGGGGAGCTGTTTTTT . . TRBJ2-2 TRBV19
CASSQGAGTGSYEQYF TGCGCCAGCAGCCAAGGGGCAGGGACAGGGTCCTACGAGCAGTACTTC . TRBD1 TRBJ2-7 TRBV4-3
CASSLRGGNEQFF TGTGCCAGCAGCTTACGGGGTGGGAATGAGCAGTTCTTC . . TRBJ2-1 TRBV7-3
CAWGVQGTDTQYF TGTGCCTGGGGCGTACAGGGGACAGATACGCAGTATTTT . TRBD1 TRBJ2-3 TRBV30
CASSQQLSGTDTQYF TGCGCCAGCAGCCAACAGTTGTCTGGCACAGATACGCAGTATTTT . . TRBJ2-3 TRBV4-1
CASSPGMNTEAFF TGTGCCAGCAGCCCCGGTATGAACACTGAAGCTTTCTTT . . TRBJ1-1 TRBV7-8
CASSEGTSGSYEQYF TGTGCCAGCAGTGAAGGGACTAGCGGCTCCTACGAGCAGTACTTC . TRBD2 TRBJ2-7 TRBV6-1
CASSYGDNANGYTF TGTGCCAGCAGTTACGGGGACAACGCTAATGGCTACACCTTC . . TRBJ1-2 TRBV6-5
CASSFQGLVGTF TGTGCCAGCAGTTTTCAAGGACTAGTAGGTACCTTC . . TRBJ1-2 TRBV27
CSVTTDSGNTIYF TGCAGCGTTACGACAGACTCTGGAAACACCATATATTTT . . TRBJ1-3 TRBV29-1
CASSPGQGNEKLFF TGTGCCAGCAGCCCTGGACAGGGGAATGAAAAACTGTTTTTT . TRBD1 TRBJ1-4 TRBV28
CASSANYDNEQFF TGTGCCAGCAGTGCAAACTACGACAATGAGCAGTTCTTC . . TRBJ2-1 TRBV2
CASSLVGQGSYGYTF TGTGCCAGCAGCTTGGTGGGACAGGGTTCTTATGGCTACACCTTC few TRBD1 TRBJ1-2 TRBV5-4
CASSAASLNYGYTF TGTGCCAGCAGTGCCGCCAGTTTAAACTATGGCTACACCTTC few . TRBJ1-2 TRBV2
CASSGAGANVLTF TGTGCCAGTTCAGGGGCAGGTGCCAACGTCCTGACTTTC . . TRBJ2-6 TRBV28
CASSRPEGSYNEQFF TGTGCCAGCAGTCGACCTGAGGGCTCCTACAATGAGCAGTTCTTC . . TRBJ2-1 TRBV5-4
CASSVAGDRGSGANVLTF TGTGCCAGCAGCGTAGCGGGGGACAGGGGTAGTGGGGCCAACGTCCTGACTTTC few TRBD1 TRBJ2-6 TRBV9
CASSQEGEGLADNNEQFF TGCGCCAGCAGCCAAGAGGGGGAGGGACTAGCGGACAACAATGAGCAGTTCTTC . TRBD2 TRBJ2-1 TRBV4-1
CASTGFRLGYGYTF TGTGCCAGTACAGGCTTCCGTTTGGGCTATGGCTACACCTTC . . TRBJ1-2 TRBV28
CASSLDRVKETQYF TGTGCCAGCAGCTTAGACAGGGTAAAAGAGACCCAGTACTTC few . TRBJ2-5 TRBV11-2
CASSQGSTGDQETQYF TGTGCCAGCAGCCAGGGGTCGACAGGGGACCAAGAGACCCAGTACTTC . TRBD1 TRBJ2-5 TRBV4-2
CASSIRVGTQYF TGTGCCAGTAGTATTCGGGTCGGGACCCAGTACTTC . . TRBJ2-5 TRBV19
CSVERSYEQYF TGCAGCGTTGAGCGTAGTTACGAGCAGTACTTC . . TRBJ2-7 TRBV29-1
CASSLGGSYEQYF TGTGCCAGCAGCCTGGGGGGATCCTACGAGCAGTACTTC few . TRBJ2-7 TRBV11-3
CASSYQGGSNQPQHF TGTGCCAGCAGTTACCAGGGTGGTAGCAATCAGCCCCAGCATTTT . . TRBJ1-5 TRBV6-6
CSARGLTQYF TGCAGTGCTAGAGGTCTGACCCAGTACTTC . . TRBJ2-5 TRBV20-1
CSVEGGRYNEQFF TGCAGCGTTGAGGGGGGGCGGTACAATGAGCAGTTCTTC . . TRBJ2-1 TRBV29-1
CASESDRRTLIF TGTGCCAGCGAGTCGGACAGGAGGACACTTATCTTC once TRBD1 TRBJ1-2 TRBV28